This T cell receptor (beta chain) derives from a study of shared clonotypes between healthy human individuals (dated by TCRdb to between 2020 and 2021). For the wider study: Two women and a few men aged 18 to 49 years were included in the cohort. Libraries were prepared and TCR repertoires were sequenced by different laboratories using diverse techniques, in order to increase sequencing depth and limit assay-specific biases. Each donor's leukapheresis produced roughly between roughly 0.85 and 10 billion PBMCs. Per donor, three plates each were used for CD4 naive and CD4 memory, two for CD8 naive, and one for CD8 memory. To estimate repertoire size and how much clonotypes are shared between individuals, the study performed deep sequencing of blood TCR repertoires from roughly five healthy adults. General study outcomes and caveats: Even with the large sequencing depth, rarefaction of the sorted-subset datasets indicated that sequencing was incomplete. The small number of donors limited the genetic and exposure-history diversity represented. Based on pairwise subsampling, the degree of clonotype sharing among donors was expected to be affected by sequencing depth. Sampling was restricted to blood, and TCR repertoires in tissue are likely to differ from TCR repertoires in blood. Naive subsets generally had larger estimated clonotype richness than memory subsets did. When a few donors were compared, the shared fraction of clonotypes was about 5% for naive CD4, approximately 3.5% for naive CD8, 2% to 2.5% for memory CD4, and 0.3% to 0.5% for memory CD8. Higher generation probabilities were observed for clonotypes shared by all four sorted-subset donors than for non-shared clonotypes.

Donors were healthy HIV-negative adults with no recently reported acute infections or vaccinations. Every donor was a Caucasian adult living in Nashville, Tennessee, USA. Magnetic negative selection was used to enrich CD4+ T cells, after which naive cells were positively selected on CD45RA and the negative fraction became the memory subset. Blood was collected by leukapheresis, and PBMCs were isolated by Ficoll-Histopaque density gradient centrifugation and then cryopreserved in liquid nitrogen vapor phase. Purity and quantity of every magnetically sorted T cell population were checked by analytical flow cytometry. From each sorted fraction, genomic DNA was isolated and quantified by UV absorbance on a Nanodrop 2000c. As for this clone: Its antigen is not yet known. No base quality values were provided; no much bigger clone lies one nucleotide off. Other DNA sequences in the sample encode the same CDR3.

Using the deep immunoSEQ assay, TCR CDR3 regions were amplified from genomic DNA by multiplex PCR. Extracted genomic DNA from each cell subset was distributed evenly across all wells of several immunoSEQ 96-well plates, and each plate was treated as a replicate. For sorted subsets, around 200 ng genomic DNA, equal to 30,000 or so T cell genomes, was loaded into each replicate PCR. Purified libraries were quantified with a Qubit 3.0 fluorometer, sized on a Bioanalyzer 2100, and re-quantified with the KAPA Library Quantification kit. Every immunoSEQ 96-well plate was sequenced on a dedicated single-read 150-cycle Illumina NextSeq 550 flow cell. The authors' analysis ran thus. Because the immunoSEQ output held only junctional sequences and lacked quality scores, the filtering could not match the filtering applied to full-length reads. Sequences were annotated with PyIR, a Python wrapper for IgBLAST v1.9, using IMGT germline references to assign V/J genes and CDR3. Reads with weak V/J assignments (E-value above 1e-6), missing CDR3, stop codons, out-of-frame junctions, or ambiguous translated residues were removed. V3J clonotypes were defined by identical inferred V gene, J gene, and CDR3 amino acid sequence. Percentage overlap between repertoires was calculated by dividing the number of shared unique clonotypes by the size of the smaller repertoire. RTK rarefaction, the Chao1 estimator, and Recon v2.1 estimates of unobserved clonotypes were used to assess repertoire richness. OLGA was used to compute generation probabilities for all TCRbeta clonotypes that the gDNA method yielded from a few donors. What TCRdb holds here is the immuneACCESS table cut down to in-frame rearrangements. Part of the clones is not present; checked against another copy, under half of the missing clones reflect an unresolved V gene, and the others are unexplained. V and J calls and clone size are as listed in that table; D and trimming were resolved from the DNA. The sample yields about 2.4 million clones; 90% to 95% were counted once. The ten largest account for 0.35% to 0.45% of the sample.

From the germline V gene, CDR1 is SGHTA and CDR2 is FQGTGA. V lost 4 bases and J lost 1 base; the stretch between them is 7 bases long. Including the terminal cysteine and phenylalanine, the CDR3 comprises 13 residues. Solely the CDR3 DNA is kept, with 39 bases framed from the first base. Material: naive CD4+ T cells from PBMCs. Taken with the paper, the label for cell subset or site translates to: CD45RA+ positively selected. The source of this sequence is a man between 18 and 35 years old in good health. Some clones in this sample may be carry-over from other donors' samples. The chain is encoded by TRBV7-3 joined to TRBJ1-1, with TRBD1 as a weak D call on 5 bases. The CDR3 region has the sequence CASSSTGNTEAFF. The DNA sequence follows: TGTGCCAGCAGCTCTACAGGGAACACTGAAGCTTTCTTT.